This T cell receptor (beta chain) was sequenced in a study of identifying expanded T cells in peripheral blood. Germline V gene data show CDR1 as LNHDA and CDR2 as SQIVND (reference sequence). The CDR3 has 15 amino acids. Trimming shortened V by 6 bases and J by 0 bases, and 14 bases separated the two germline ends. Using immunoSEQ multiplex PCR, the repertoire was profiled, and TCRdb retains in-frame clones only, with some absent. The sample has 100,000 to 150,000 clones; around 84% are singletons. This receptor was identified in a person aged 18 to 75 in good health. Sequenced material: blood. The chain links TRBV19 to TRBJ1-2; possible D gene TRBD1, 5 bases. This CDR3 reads CASSLQRGANYGYTF. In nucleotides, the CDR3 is TGTGCCAGTAGCCTGCAGAGGGGAGCTAACTATGGCTACACCTTC.